The rows below give T cell receptor beta chains drawn from one sample of a study of shared T cell receptors in the human thymus. Only in-frame clones appear in the TCRdb table, and some are missing; sequencing was by immunoSEQ multiplex PCR. Of 640,000 or so clones detected, around 87% appear once; the ten largest clones hold over 0.008%. These same records also appear under a second study, on human thymus T cells.

Sequencing used thymocytes. The receptors were sampled from a boy less than two years old with a congenital heart defect. CDR3s include the opening cysteine and the closing phenylalanine or tryptophan. The order of the fields is J gene, V gene, clone size, D gene, CDR3 DNA, CDR3 protein. A D gene is named only where the DNA matches it firmly. A row's size may be missing; if present it is once, few, many or a size class.

>TRBJ1-5|TRBV28|NA|NA
TGTGCCAGCAGTTTAGGAGAGGGACTTCGGGGTCAGCCCCAGCATTTT
CASSLGEGLRGQPQHF
>TRBJ1-1|TRBV11-1|once|NA
TGTGCCAGCAGCTTACTGGCGGGATCTGAAGCTTTCTTT
CASSLLAGSEAFF
>TRBJ2-7|TRBV5-1|NA|TRBD2
TGCGCCAGCAGCACTAGCGGGGGGACTCGTCCCTACGAGCAGTACTTC
CASSTSGGTRPYEQYF
>TRBJ2-7|TRBV11-2|NA|NA
TGTGCCAGCAGCTTAGATCGGGGCAGCCCAGGGGTCTCCTACGAGCAGTACTTC
CASSLDRGSPGVSYEQYF
>TRBJ2-7|TRBV5-1|NA|NA
TGCGCCAGCAGCTTGGACAGGGCTTCCTACGAGCAGTACTTC
CASSLDRASYEQYF
>TRBJ1-1|TRBV7-2|NA|TRBD1
TGTGCCAGCAGCTGCCCCCAGGGGGCTCGGGACACTGAAGCTTTCTTT
CASSCPQGARDTEAFF
>TRBJ2-7|TRBV12-5|NA|NA
TGTGCTAGTGGTTTGGGGAGCGGGTCTTTCTCCTACGAGCAGTACTTC
CASGLGSGSFSYEQYF
>TRBJ2-1|TRBV6-1|NA|TRBD2
TGTGCCAGCACGAGAAGAGCGGGGTACGGGCAGTTCTTC
CASTRRAGYGQFF
>TRBJ2-3|TRBV30|NA|NA
TGTGCCTGGAGGCTGGCGGGGCGCACAGATACGCAGTATTTT
CAWRLAGRTDTQYF
>TRBJ1-1|TRBV5-1|NA|NA
TGCGCCAGCAGCTTGGGACAGGCTGACCCTGAAGCTTTCTTT
CASSLGQADPEAFF
>TRBJ1-5|TRBV5-5|NA|TRBD1
TGTGCCAGCAGCTTGGATGGGACAGGGGACAATCAGCCCCAGCATTTT
CASSLDGTGDNQPQHF
>TRBJ2-7|TRBV6-1|NA|TRBD1
TGTGCCAGCAGCCCCGGGGACAGGGGCGCCTACGAGCAGTACTTC
CASSPGDRGAYEQYF
>TRBJ1-5|TRBV5-6|NA|TRBD1
TGTGCCAGCACCTCCTATGGACAGGGTGGCAATCAGCCCCAGCATTTT
CASTSYGQGGNQPQHF
>TRBJ2-7|TRBV15|NA|NA
TGTGCCACCAGCAGAGATAAGCCCCCGGGCTTAGCTTGGGGCGACGAGCAGTACTTC
CATSRDKPPGLAWGDEQYF
>TRBJ1-2|TRBV4-1|NA|TRBD1
TGCGCCAGCAGCCAGTCCGGGACAGGGCCATCGGACTATGGCTACACCTTC
CASSQSGTGPSDYGYTF
>TRBJ2-1|TRBV14|NA|TRBD2
TGTGCCAGCAGCCAAGATCTTCGCGGGAGATTCTACAATGAGCAGTTCTTC
CASSQDLRGRFYNEQFF
>TRBJ2-1|TRBV5-1|NA|TRBD2
TGCGCCAGCAGCACCGGGACTAGCGGGACAGTCTACAATGAGCAGTTCTTC
CASSTGTSGTVYNEQFF
>TRBJ2-1|TRBV7-2|NA|NA
TGTGCCAGCAGACCAGGGATCGCCCACAATGAGCAGTTCTTC
CASRPGIAHNEQFF
>TRBJ1-2|TRBV4-1|once|NA
TGCGCCAGCAGCCAAGATCTCGGGCGGGTTCCAGCTAACTATGGCTACACCTTC
CASSQDLGRVPANYGYTF
>TRBJ2-5|TRBV27|NA|TRBD1
TGTGCCAGCAGTTTAAGGGGACAGTCGGAAGAGACCCAGTACTTC
CASSLRGQSEETQYF
>TRBJ2-1|TRBV27|NA|TRBD2
TGTGCCAGCAGTTTATCGCCGATGGCGGGGGGGTACAATGAGCAGTTCTTC
CASSLSPMAGGYNEQFF
>TRBJ2-7|TRBV10-1|few|NA
TGCGCCAGCAGTGAGTCAGTTCGTACACCGTTTCCGGAGCAGTACTTC
CASSESVRTPFPEQYF
>TRBJ1-4|TRBV28|NA|TRBD1
TGTGCCAGCAGTACGCTGACAGGGGGTAGGGAAAAACTGTTTTTT
CASSTLTGGREKLFF
>TRBJ2-7|TRBV5-1|NA|NA
TGCGCCAGCAGCTTAAAGAACGGACACTACGAGCAGTACTTC
CASSLKNGHYEQYF
>TRBJ2-6|TRBV5-1|NA|NA
TGCGCCAGCAGCTCAGGGTACGGGGCCAACGTCCTGACTTTC
CASSSGYGANVLTF
>TRBJ2-7|TRBV4-1|NA|TRBD1
TGCGCCAGCAGCCAAAATGTACAGGGGGATTCCTACGAGCAGTACTTC
CASSQNVQGDSYEQYF
>TRBJ1-3|TRBV27|few|NA
TGTGCCAGCAGTTCACAGATCTCTGGAAACACCATATATTTT
CASSSQISGNTIYF
>TRBJ1-1|TRBV28|NA|TRBD1
TGTGCCAGTCAGAACAGGGGGCCCAAAACGGGTGAAGCTTTCTTT
CASQNRGPKTGEAFF
>TRBJ2-1|TRBV29-1|once|TRBD1
TGCAGCGGAGGGGGCTTCTCCTACAATGAGCAGTTCTTC
CSGGGFSYNEQFF
>TRBJ2-1|TRBV7-9|NA|NA
TGTGCCAGCAGCTTAGCGGGACTCCCCTACAATGAGCAGTTCTTC
CASSLAGLPYNEQFF
>TRBJ1-1|TRBV4-1|few|TRBD1
TGCGCCAGCAGCCCATCGGCGGGACAGGAGAGACCGGCTGAAGCTTTCTTT
CASSPSAGQERPAEAFF
>TRBJ2-7|TRBV10-2|NA|TRBD1
TGCGCCAGCAAAGACAGGGGGGGTTCCTACGAGCAGTACTTC
CASKDRGGSYEQYF
>TRBJ2-7|TRBV27|NA|TRBD1
TGTGCCAGCAGTCAAAAAAACACGGGACAGGGCTCCGAGCAGTACTTC
CASSQKNTGQGSEQYF
>TRBJ2-1|TRBV4-1|NA|TRBD1
TGCGCCAGCAGCTCCCGGGACAGTCCGCAGTTCTTC
CASSSRDSPQFF
>TRBJ2-7|TRBV4-1|once|TRBD1
TGCGCCAGCAGCCAAGATTCGCAGGGGGCTAACGAGCAGTACTTC
CASSQDSQGANEQYF
>TRBJ2-7|TRBV10-3|NA|TRBD2
TGTGCCATCAGCCGCGGATCCCATGGACTAGCGGGAATCTACGAGCAGTACTTC
CAISRGSHGLAGIYEQYF
>TRBJ1-4|TRBV4-1|NA|TRBD1
TGCGCCAGCAGCCAAGACTTACAGGGGTCGAATGAAAAACTGTTTTTT
CASSQDLQGSNEKLFF
>TRBJ1-1|TRBV7-9|NA|TRBD1
TGTGCCAGCAGCAAGACAGGGGCCGTGAACACTGAAGCTTTCTTT
CASSKTGAVNTEAFF
>TRBJ1-5|TRBV7-8|NA|NA
TGTGCCAGCAGCTTAGGCGGGGAGCAGGATCAGCCCCAGCATTTT
CASSLGGEQDQPQHF
>TRBJ1-5|TRBV2|NA|NA
TGTGCCAGCAGTGAGAGGGAATTGGTTCAGCCCCAGCATTTT
CASSERELVQPQHF
>TRBJ2-7|TRBV5-4|NA|TRBD1
TGTGCCAGCAGCCGGGACAGATCCTACGAGCAGTACTTC
CASSRDRSYEQYF
>TRBJ2-7|TRBV27|NA|TRBD2
TGTGCCAGCAGTTCCCAGCGGGAGGTAACCTACGAGCAGTACTTC
CASSSQREVTYEQYF
>TRBJ1-2|TRBV5-6|once|NA
TGTGCCAGCAGCTTCCTACAGGGTTCGCCTATAACGGGCTACACCTTC
CASSFLQGSPITGYTF
>TRBJ2-1|TRBV5-1|NA|TRBD2
TGCGCCAGCAGCTTACCTAGCGGGGCCTACAATGAGCAGTTCTTC
CASSLPSGAYNEQFF
>TRBJ1-2|TRBV28|NA|TRBD1
TGTGCCAGCAGTTCCAACCCAATTGACAGGGGGCGCAATGGATATGGCTACACCTTC
CASSSNPIDRGRNGYGYTF
>TRBJ2-7|TRBV30|NA|NA
TGTGCCTGGAGTATCGGGATGTCATACGAGCAGTACTTC
CAWSIGMSYEQYF
>TRBJ2-2|TRBV20-1|once|NA
TGCAGTGCTAGGAGGACCGGGGAGCTGTTTTTT
CSARRTGELFF
>TRBJ2-3|TRBV9|NA|NA
TGTGCCAGCAGCGTAGGAAGCGGGTCCCGCACAGATACGCAGTATTTT
CASSVGSGSRTDTQYF
>TRBJ2-3|TRBV14|NA|TRBD1
TGTGCCAGCAGCCAAGATATGGGACAGGGGACAGATACGCAGTATTTT
CASSQDMGQGTDTQYF